A selection of T cell receptor beta chains follows, all from one sample in a study of cytomegalovirus exposure and HLA in healthy donors. The repertoire was sequenced with immunoSEQ multiplex PCR; TCRdb's copy has only in-frame clones and lacks some. The table shows some 100,000 clones, with 75% occurring only once. The sample consisted of PBMCs. The receptors here all came from a male donor in good health and CMV-seropositive. CDR3s include the opening cysteine and the closing phenylalanine or tryptophan. Fields, in order: J gene, CDR3 length, clone size, D gene, V gene, CDR3 DNA, CDR3 protein. A D gene is named only where the DNA matches it firmly. Clone size is given for some rows only: seen once, a few or many times, or a class if the clone is expanded.

J: TRBJ1-1
length: 10
size: .
D: .
V: TRBV6-1
DNA: TGTGCCAGCGGGCACACTGAAGCTTTCTTT
CDR3: CASGHTEAFF

J: TRBJ2-3
length: 15
size: .
D: TRBD2
V: TRBV12-5
DNA: TGTGCTAGTGATCTAGCGGGGGGGAGCGTAGATACGCAGTATTTT
CDR3: CASDLAGGSVDTQYF

J: TRBJ2-1
length: 16
size: .
D: TRBD2
V: TRBV7-9
DNA: TGTGCCAGCAGCTTCGGACTAGCGGGTCCCGACAGTGAGCAGTTCTTC
CDR3: CASSFGLAGPDSEQFF

J: TRBJ1-1
length: 14
size: once
D: .
V: TRBV11-3
DNA: TGTGCCAGCAGCCCTATCGGACAGAACACTGAAGCTTTCTTT
CDR3: CASSPIGQNTEAFF

J: TRBJ2-2
length: 15
size: .
D: TRBD2
V: TRBV30
DNA: TGTGCCTGGAGATTAGGACTAGCTTATCCCGGGGAGCTGTTTTTT
CDR3: CAWRLGLAYPGELFF

J: TRBJ2-5
length: 15
size: .
D: .
V: TRBV7-2
DNA: TGTGCCAGCAGCTTTGACAGGGGAGGGTTCGAGACCCAGTACTTC
CDR3: CASSFDRGGFETQYF

J: TRBJ1-6
length: 15
size: once
D: TRBD1
V: TRBV11-3
DNA: TGTGCCAGCAGCCGAAGACAGGGTCTGGGTTCACCCCTCCACTTT
CDR3: CASSRRQGLGSPLHF

J: TRBJ2-5
length: 17
size: .
D: TRBD2
V: TRBV5-4
DNA: TGTGCCAGCAGCTTACCCAGAGCGGGGCCGAACCAAGAGACCCAGTACTTC
CDR3: CASSLPRAGPNQETQYF

J: TRBJ2-7
length: 11
size: .
D: .
V: TRBV20-1
DNA: TGCAGTGCTAGAGTAGTCTCCGAGCAGTACTTC
CDR3: CSARVVSEQYF

J: TRBJ1-5
length: 14
size: .
D: TRBD1
V: TRBV4-3
DNA: TGCGCCAGCAGCCACGGGACAGGGGGCCAGCCCCAGCATTTT
CDR3: CASSHGTGGQPQHF

J: TRBJ1-1
length: 14
size: .
D: TRBD1
V: TRBV19
DNA: TGTGCCAGTAGGGGACAGGTAATGAACACTGAAGCTTTCTTT
CDR3: CASRGQVMNTEAFF

J: TRBJ1-4
length: 13
size: .
D: .
V: TRBV18
DNA: TGTGCCAGCTCACTCCGGACTAATGAAAAACTGTTTTTT
CDR3: CASSLRTNEKLFF

J: TRBJ2-7
length: 12
size: .
D: .
V: TRBV21-1
DNA: TGTGCCAGCAGCAAAGCCGGGGACGAGCAGTACTTC
CDR3: CASSKAGDEQYF

J: TRBJ2-4
length: 13
size: .
D: .
V: TRBV7-9
DNA: TGTGCCAGCATACACAGGGAATCAAACATTCAGTACTTC
CDR3: CASIHRESNIQYF

J: TRBJ1-5
length: 17
size: .
D: TRBD1
V: TRBV4-3
DNA: TGCGCCAGCAGCCAAGTCTGGATAGACAGGGACAATCAGCCCCAGCATTTT
CDR3: CASSQVWIDRDNQPQHF

J: TRBJ2-7
length: 14
size: .
D: TRBD2
V: TRBV9
DNA: TGTGCCAGCAGCCGTAGGGGACTAGCTGACGAGCAGTACTTC
CDR3: CASSRRGLADEQYF

J: TRBJ1-4
length: 14
size: .
D: .
V: TRBV27
DNA: TGTGCCAGTCCCTCAGAAACAACTAATGAAAAACTGTTTTTT
CDR3: CASPSETTNEKLFF

J: TRBJ1-2
length: 13
size: .
D: .
V: TRBV6-5
DNA: TGTGCCAGCAGATTACAACCTAACTATGGCTACACCTTC
CDR3: CASRLQPNYGYTF